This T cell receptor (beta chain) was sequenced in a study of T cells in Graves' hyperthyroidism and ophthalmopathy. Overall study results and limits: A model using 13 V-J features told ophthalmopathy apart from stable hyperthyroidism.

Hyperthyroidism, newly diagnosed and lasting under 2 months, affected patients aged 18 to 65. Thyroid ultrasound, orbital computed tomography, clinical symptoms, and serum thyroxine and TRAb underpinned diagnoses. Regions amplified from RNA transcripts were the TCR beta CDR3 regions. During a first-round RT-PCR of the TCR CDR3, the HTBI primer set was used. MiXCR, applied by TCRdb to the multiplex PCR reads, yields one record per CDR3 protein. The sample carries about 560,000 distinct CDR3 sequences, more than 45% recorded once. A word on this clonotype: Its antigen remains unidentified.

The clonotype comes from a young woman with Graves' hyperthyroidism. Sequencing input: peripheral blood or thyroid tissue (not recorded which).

The CDR3: CASSAASGNTIYF. The CDR3 DNA is TGTGCCAGTAGTGCCGCTTCCGGAAACACCATATATTTT. The chain is built from TRBV19 and TRBJ1-3; D is unresolved. This CDR3 is built from 13 residues. The V gene's germline CDR1 is LNHDA and CDR2 SQIVND (reference sequence). V was cut by 5 bases and J by 4 bases, with 9 bases left in between.